This record concerns one TCR beta chain sequence. Generated by immunoSEQ multiplex PCR, the TCRdb table keeps only in-frame clones and is missing some. Of hundreds of thousands of clones detected, around 90% appear once; the ten largest clones hold 0.85% to 0.95%. The germline V gene encodes CDR1 SGHKS and CDR2 YYEKEE (reference sequence). The V gene end was trimmed by 4 bases and the J gene end by 6 bases; junction bases not matched to a gene: 5. The CDR3 covers 15 residues. These data originate in a study of blood T cell repertoires in COVID-19. About the research overall: The study drew acute and convalescent COVID-19 samples from the United States, Italy and Spain.

Study members were between about 18 and 100 years old and lived in fewer than 30 US regions. Participant reports of clinical history set cohort assignment. Contact with a PCR-confirmed or clinician-diagnosed COVID-19 case occurred within 2 weeks of entry. This TCR derives from a man between 50 and 59 years old who had been exposed to COVID-19. The V and J genes are TRBV5-5 and TRBJ1-5, with 12 bases matching TRBD1. Sequencing was done on a sample of PBMCs or T cells enriched from blood (not recorded which). The CDR3 coding sequence is TGTGCCAGCAGCGTGAGGGACAGGGGGCCTCAGCCCCAGCATTTT. Translating gives CASSVRDRGPQPQHF.